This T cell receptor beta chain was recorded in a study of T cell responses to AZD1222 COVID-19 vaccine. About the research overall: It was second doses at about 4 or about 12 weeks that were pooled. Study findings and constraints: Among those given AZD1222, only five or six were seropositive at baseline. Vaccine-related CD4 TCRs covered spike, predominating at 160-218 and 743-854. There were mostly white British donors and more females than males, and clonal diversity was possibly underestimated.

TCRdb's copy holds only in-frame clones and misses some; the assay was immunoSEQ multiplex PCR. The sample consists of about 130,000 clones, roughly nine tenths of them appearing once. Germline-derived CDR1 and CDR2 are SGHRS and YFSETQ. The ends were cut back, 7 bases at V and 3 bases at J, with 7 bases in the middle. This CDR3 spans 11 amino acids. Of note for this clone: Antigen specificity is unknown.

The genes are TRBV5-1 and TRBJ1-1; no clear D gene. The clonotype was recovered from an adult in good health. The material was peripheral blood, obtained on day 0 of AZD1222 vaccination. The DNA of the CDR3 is TGCGCCAGCGGGGAGGACACTGAAGCTTTCTTT. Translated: CASGEDTEAFF.